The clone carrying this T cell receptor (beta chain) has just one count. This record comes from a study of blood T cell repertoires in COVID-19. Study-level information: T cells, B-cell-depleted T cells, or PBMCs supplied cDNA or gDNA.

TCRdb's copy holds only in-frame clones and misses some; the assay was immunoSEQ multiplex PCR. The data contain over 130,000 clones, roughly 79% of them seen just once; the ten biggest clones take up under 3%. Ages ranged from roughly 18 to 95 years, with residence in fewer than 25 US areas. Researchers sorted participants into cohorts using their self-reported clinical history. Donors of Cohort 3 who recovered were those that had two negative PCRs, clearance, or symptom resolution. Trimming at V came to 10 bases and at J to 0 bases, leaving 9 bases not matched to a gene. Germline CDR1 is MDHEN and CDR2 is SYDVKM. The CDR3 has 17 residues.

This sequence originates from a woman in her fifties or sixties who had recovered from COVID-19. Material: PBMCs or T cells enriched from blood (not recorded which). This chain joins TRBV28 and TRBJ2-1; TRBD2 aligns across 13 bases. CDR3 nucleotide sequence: TGTGCCACCAGAGGGACTAGCGGGGAAAGCTCCTACAATGAGCAGTTCTTC. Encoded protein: CATRGTSGESSYNEQFF.